These T cell receptor beta chains were read from a single sample in a study of control samples from healthy donors and cancer patients. TCRdb keeps only in-frame clones here, not all; method: immunoSEQ multiplex PCR. In the table there are 95,000 to 150,000 clones, roughly 92% of which are singletons. Source material: PBMCs. Receptors originate from a man aged 80 or over with head and neck cancer. CDR3s include the opening cysteine and the closing phenylalanine or tryptophan. D genes are given only for firm matches. A clone size is listed for some rows: how often the clone was seen (once, few, many), or a class if it is expanded.

v_call	clone_size	cdr3_length	d_call	j_call	cdr3_nt	cdr3_aa
TRBV6-2/TRBV6-3	.	16	.	TRBJ1-6	TGTGCCAGCAGTTACGGGTGGACCGGGAGAAATTCACCCCTCCACTTT	CASSYGWTGRNSPLHF
TRBV9	.	16	.	TRBJ2-3	TGTGCCAGCAGCGTAGGCCACCGGACTAGCACAGATACGCAGTATTTT	CASSVGHRTSTDTQYF
TRBV5-1	.	16	.	TRBJ2-7	TGCGCCAGCAGCCCCGGCTTGACGGGGGCCACCTACGAGCAGTACTTC	CASSPGLTGATYEQYF
TRBV19	.	16	TRBD1	TRBJ1-3	TGTGCCAGTACCCTACAGGGGGCGGCGGATGGAAACACCATATATTTT	CASTLQGAADGNTIYF
TRBV7-9	.	16	TRBD2	TRBJ2-7	TGTGCCAGCAGCTTGGGACTAGCGGGGGGTTCCTACGAGCAGTACTTC	CASSLGLAGGSYEQYF
TRBV7-2	.	14	.	TRBJ2-2	TGTGCCAGCAGCTTTAGCGAGGGCACCGGGGAGCTGTTTTTT	CASSFSEGTGELFF
TRBV2	.	13	.	TRBJ1-4	TGTGCCAGCACCATTGAAACTAATGAAAAACTGTTTTTT	CASTIETNEKLFF
TRBV28	.	12	.	TRBJ1-5	TGTGCCAGCAGCCTGGCCTATCAGCCCCAGCATTTT	CASSLAYQPQHF
TRBV18	.	15	TRBD2	TRBJ2-3	TGTGCCAGCTCACCACCTAGCGGGAGAACAGATACGCAGTATTTT	CASSPPSGRTDTQYF
TRBV5-4	.	13	.	TRBJ2-1	TGTGCCAGCAGCTTGGGAGTCGCCGATGAGCAGTTCTTC	CASSLGVADEQFF
TRBV19	.	14	.	TRBJ1-3	TGTGCCAGTAGGACAGGAAACTCTGGAAACACCATATATTTT	CASRTGNSGNTIYF
TRBV7-6	.	14	.	TRBJ1-6	TGTGCCAGCAGCCGAGGAGGGTATAATTCACCCCTCCACTTT	CASSRGGYNSPLHF
TRBV5-1	.	15	TRBD1	TRBJ1-1	TGCGCCAGCAGCTCGGACAGGGGTGTGAACACTGAAGCTTTCTTT	CASSSDRGVNTEAFF
TRBV7-9	.	15	.	TRBJ1-1	TGTGCCAGCAGCTCCCGGGACTCCATGAACACTGAAGCTTTCTTT	CASSSRDSMNTEAFF
TRBV27	.	13	.	TRBJ2-3	TGTGCCAGCAGTTTCTCCGGCACAGATACGCAGTATTTT	CASSFSGTDTQYF
TRBV7-2	.	14	.	TRBJ2-1	TGTGCCAGCAGCCACGGACTCTCCTACAATGAGCAGTTCTTC	CASSHGLSYNEQFF
TRBV9	.	14	TRBD1	TRBJ2-7	TGTGCCAGCAGTGCCGGGACAGGACCCTACGAGCAGTACTTC	CASSAGTGPYEQYF
TRBV24-1	once	18	.	TRBJ2-3	TGTGCCACCAGTGACTTTTTCGGGACTCCTCTGTCCACAGATACGCAGTATTTT	CATSDFFGTPLSTDTQYF
TRBV7-9	once	18	TRBD1	TRBJ1-2	TGTGCCAGCAGCCCTAGCCCCTCTACAGGGGGAACTAACTATGGCTACACCTTC	CASSPSPSTGGTNYGYTF
TRBV3-1/TRBV3-2	.	16	TRBD2	TRBJ2-5	TGTGCCAGCAGCCAGGGACTAGCGGGTATCCAAGAGACCCAGTACTTC	CASSQGLAGIQETQYF
TRBV9	.	13	.	TRBJ1-2	TGTGCCAGCAGTAGAGACGAAAACTATGGCTACACCTTC	CASSRDENYGYTF
TRBV12-3/TRBV12-4	.	12	.	TRBJ1-1	TGTGCCAGCAGTTCTATCCCGAGTGAAGCTTTCTTT	CASSSIPSEAFF
TRBV4-1	.	15	TRBD1	TRBJ1-1	TGCGCCAGCAGCCGAGGGGGGCAGGGGGACACTGAAGCTTTCTTT	CASSRGGQGDTEAFF
TRBV30	.	14	.	TRBJ2-3	TGTGCCTGGAGCCCGGACCGAACCACAGATACGCAGTATTTT	CAWSPDRTTDTQYF
TRBV6-5	.	15	TRBD2	TRBJ2-5	TGTGCCAGCAGTTATAACGGCCCGGGGGGGGAGACCCAGTACTTC	CASSYNGPGGETQYF
TRBV5-1	once	14	.	TRBJ2-5	TGCGCCAGCAGCTTGTCTAGGGGAACGGCGACCCAGTACTTC	CASSLSRGTATQYF
TRBV6-5	.	15	.	TRBJ2-7	TGTGCCAGCAGTTCCCCGGGGCAGGGGATCTACGAGCAGTACTTC	CASSSPGQGIYEQYF
TRBV7-9	.	15	.	TRBJ1-1	TGTGCCAGCAGCTTAGCGGGACACAGGGTAGTGGATGCTTTCTTT	CASSLAGHRVVDAFF
TRBV6-5	.	14	TRBD1	TRBJ1-1	TGTGCCAGCACCCTGACAGGGGGGAACACTGAAGCTTTCTTT	CASTLTGGNTEAFF